The entry that follows covers one TCR beta chain sequence. Which antigen it targets is not known. The sample holds no much larger clone one base away, and base qualities are not on file. Based on the germline V gene (reference sequence), the CDR1 and CDR2 sequences are MNHEY and SMNVEV. The CDR3, cysteine through phenylalanine, is 14 amino acids long. Solely the CDR3 DNA is kept, with 42 bases framed from the first base. V loses 0 bases, J loses 0 bases, and the germline ends lie 3 bases apart. The data belong to a study of blood T cell repertoires in COVID-19 (dated by TCRdb to 2018 to 2020). In terms of the full investigation: Samples from collaborators originated in the United States, Italy and Spain and spanned both the acute and convalescent phases of COVID-19. The material from the prospective study consisted of cDNA or gDNA derived from T cells, B-cell-depleted T cells, or PBMCs. Deeply sampled blood TCRbeta repertoires from subjects exposed to, actively infected with, or recovered from COVID-19 were included in the dataset. The repertoires were released in a freely available public database intended as a resource for research on the immune response to SARS-CoV-2. The samples were drawn from two sources: the first 160 participants of the ongoing ImmuneRACE study, and 1,000 to 1,500 subjects contributed by 6 global collaborators. Nearly every sample came with metadata listing a de-identified subject ID, COVID-19 status, age in years and sex. Where available, HLA class I and class II types were obtained from metadata supplied by the sample provider rather than from assay-based typing.

Whole blood was collected in K2EDTA tubes by collaborating institutions according to the institutions' own protocols. For TCRbeta analysis, collaborator samples were shipped as frozen whole blood, as isolated PBMCs, or as DNA extracted from either sample type. What the authors observed across the whole study: The quantity of clinical and demographic metadata differed by source and by participant and was supplied without curation.

TCRbeta CDR3 regions were amplified from genomic DNA using the immunoSEQ Assay, a bias-controlled multiplex PCR. Turning to the authors' computational methods: The number of nucleated cells in each sample was estimated from the amplification of reference gene primers within the assay. To quantify the absolute abundance of each unique TCRbeta CDR3 rearrangement, sequence reads were collapsed and filtered. For each sample, productive Simpson clonality was calculated as the square root of Simpson's diversity index across productive rearrangements. Held by TCRdb, this immuneACCESS table contains in-frame sequences only and omits some clones. Under half of the omission traces to an unresolved V gene where checked; the cause of the rest is unknown. The DNA gave D and trimming, while V, J and clone size come from that table. This sample comprises around 110,000 clones, just over 90% of them detected only once. The ten largest clones capture roughly 1.2% of the sample.

Here the chain combines TRBV27 and TRBJ1-3, with the D gene call left open. The specimen sequenced was peripheral blood. This TCR came from a young woman with acute or convalescent COVID-19. The CDR3 reads as follows: CASSLSNSGNTIYF. The sequenced DNA is TGTGCCAGCAGTTTATCCAACTCTGGAAACACCATATATTTT.